Listed here are 28 T cell receptor beta chains from one sample, sequenced in a study of T cell responses to AZD1222 COVID-19 vaccine. Measured with immunoSEQ multiplex PCR; TCRdb has only the in-frame clones, and not every one. This table has about 51,000 clones, roughly 89% appearing once. The specimen was peripheral blood, collected 28 days after the second AZD1222 dose. The source of these receptors is an adult who received the AZD1222 COVID-19 vaccine.

The V call is TRBV6-5, the J call TRBJ2-3, with D perhaps TRBD2 (5 bases). The V end lost 2 bases, the J end lost 1 base, and 10 bases lay between the germline ends. The CDR3 consists of 15 residues. Germline V gives CDR1 MNHEY, CDR2 SVGAGI. The CDR3 sequence is CASSYPGLGTDTQYF. CDR3 coding DNA: TGTGCCAGCAGTTACCCGGGGTTGGGCACAGATACGCAGTATTTT.

V usage is TRBV19 and J usage is TRBJ1-3; 9 bases line up with TRBD1. Germline assignment: CDR1 LNHDA and CDR2 SQIVND (reference sequence). The CDR3 extends over 14 amino acids. The junction had 9 bases not matched to a gene; V was cut back by 8 bases and J by 7 bases. The CDR3 loop is CASARDRVENTIYF. CDR3 bases: TGTGCCAGTGCCCGGGACAGGGTTGAGAACACCATATATTTT.

This chain links TRBV5-1 with TRBJ2-1, with 9 bases identical to TRBD2. The CDR3 length is 15 residues. The J segment lost 7 bases and the V segment lost 6 bases, leaving 11 bases of the junction unmatched. Looked up from germline, CDR1 is SGHRS and CDR2 is YFSETQ. The CDR3 reads CASTTSGGRANEQFF. As DNA, the CDR3 is TGCGCCAGCACCACCTCAGGCGGGAGGGCTAATGAGCAGTTCTTC. Variable domain in full (rest from reference TRBV5-1 and TRBJ2-1): KAGVTQTPRYLIKTRGQQVTLSCSPISGHRSVSWYQQTPGQGLQFLFEYFSETQRNKGNFPGRFSGRQFSNSRSEMNVSTLELGDSALYLCASTTSGGRANEQFFGPGTRLTVL.

This clone occurred a few times. This chain uses TRBV9 with TRBJ2-1; 8 nucleotides agree with TRBD1. Trimming cost V 4 bases and J 10 bases; bases outside gene matches: 19. This CDR3 is 17 amino acids long. Germline-derived CDR1 and CDR2 are SGDLS and YYNGEE. DNA for the CDR3: TGTGCCAGCAGCCCCTCCTCCAGGGGGCGGCTAGCAGGGGAGCAGTTCTTC. Protein product: CASSPSSRGRLAGEQFF.

The rearrangement joins TRBV2 to TRBJ2-2; 12 bases map to TRBD1. The CDR3 spans 16 residues. V trimming: 2 bases; J trimming: 4 bases; junction bases outside the gene matches: 2. CDR1 is SNHLY, CDR2 FYNNEI, per germline. In DNA, the CDR3 is TGTGCCAGCAGTGAAAGGGACAGGGGGCTCACCGGGGAGCTGTTTTTT. Protein sequence: CASSERDRGLTGELFF.

This rearrangement joins TRBV4-1 to TRBJ1-1; 7 positions match TRBD1. V gave up 4 bases and J gave up 0 bases; unmatched junction bases: 5. The CDR3 covers 15 residues. Germline lookup yields CDR1 MGHRA and CDR2 YSYEKL. CDR3 bases: TGCGCCAGCAGCCGTCGGGACAGCATGAACACTGAAGCTTTCTTT. It encodes CASSRRDSMNTEAFF.

This clone has just a few counts. This rearrangement joins TRBV7-9 to TRBJ1-5, with no clear D. This CDR3 has 12 amino acids. Trimming removed 5 bases from V and 4 bases from J, with 6 bases in between. Germline CDR1 reads SEHNR; CDR2 reads FQNEAQ (reference sequence). DNA for the CDR3: TGTGCCAGCAGCGTCGGTAATCAGCCCCAGCATTTT. The encoded protein is CASSVGNQPQHF.

This rearrangement joins TRBV27 to TRBJ2-7; 12 nucleotides align to TRBD2. V shed 3 bases and J 0 bases; nucleotides not matched to a gene: 3. Germline CDR1 and CDR2: MNHEY and SMNVEV (reference sequence). This CDR3 comprises 16 residues. In nucleotides, the CDR3 is TGTGCCAGCAGTTTCGGACTAGCGGGGCTCTCCTACGAGCAGTACTTC. It encodes CASSFGLAGLSYEQYF.

CDR3: CASSQLGGGKQYF. The CDR3 DNA sequence: TGCGCCAGCAGCCAATTGGGGGGGGGTAAGCAGTACTTC. The genes are TRBV4-1 and TRBJ2-7, with 7 bases identical to TRBD2. V lost 2 bases and J lost 8; bases outside the gene matches: 6. Germline V gene data show CDR1 as MGHRA and CDR2 as YSYEKL. The CDR3 loop spans 13 amino acids.

The gene calls are TRBV5-1 and TRBJ2-5; D not certain. V was trimmed by 4 bases and J by 1 base, leaving 11 bases between them. Germline V gene lookup returns CDR1 SGHRS and CDR2 YFSETQ. CDR3 size: 14 residues. As DNA, the CDR3 is TGCGCCAGCAGCGGGCAGAACTCCCAAGAGACCCAGTACTTC. It encodes CASSGQNSQETQYF. Supplemented by reference TRBV5-1 and TRBJ2-5, the full variable domain reads KAGVTQTPRYLIKTRGQQVTLSCSPISGHRSVSWYQQTPGQGLQFLFEYFSETQRNKGNFPGRFSGRQFSNSRSEMNVSTLELGDSALYLCASSGQNSQETQYFGPGTRLLVL.

The chain recombines TRBV2 with TRBJ2-5; D may be TRBD1 (6 bases). The germline gives CDR1 SNHLY, CDR2 FYNNEI. The CDR3 is made up of 12 amino acids. Trimming stripped 4 bases from V and 4 bases from J, with 7 bases between. The CDR3 sequence is CASSGRGETQYF. For the CDR3, the DNA is TGTGCCAGCAGTGGCAGGGGAGAGACCCAGTACTTC.

J is TRBJ1-2 and V is TRBV6-5; 9 positions match TRBD1. Germline V gene data show CDR1 as MNHEY and CDR2 as SVGAGI. The CDR3 length is 12 residues. J was trimmed by 5 bases and V by 7 bases; bases with no gene match: 2. In DNA, the CDR3 is TGTGCCAGCAAGGGACAGGGTTATGGCTACACCTTC. Translating it yields CASKGQGYGYTF.

The V and J genes are TRBV6-5 and TRBJ2-7, with 10 bases aligning to TRBD2. The germline V gene encodes CDR1 MNHEY and CDR2 SVGAGI. After removal of 6 bases from V and 7 bases from J, the junction contained 12 bases not matched to a gene. The CDR3 length is 15 residues. Here the CDR3 DNA reads TGTGCCAGCAGGGGGCCGACTAGCGGGCTCGGTGAGCAGTACTTC. Its protein is CASRGPTSGLGEQYF.

This chain uses TRBV7-2 with TRBJ1-2; D unclear. V lost 2 bases to trimming and J lost 0 bases, with 16 bases between them. The CDR3 has 17 residues. Per germline, CDR1 SGHTA and CDR2 FQGNSA. In DNA, the CDR3 is TGTGCCAGCAGCTTACCCTCCCCGATCTCCTCTAACTATGGCTACACCTTC. Translating gives CASSLPSPISSNYGYTF. Looking up the rest from reference TRBV7-2 and TRBJ1-2 gives the full variable domain: GAGVSQSPSNKVTEKGKDVELRCDPISGHTALYWYRQSLGQGLEFLIYFQGNSAPDKSGLPSDRFSAERTGGSVSTLTIQRTQQEDSAVYLCASSLPSPISSNYGYTFGSGTRLTVV.

The chain has TRBV11-2 and TRBJ2-7; D might be TRBD1 (5 bases). The germline V and J ends were trimmed by 1 base and 2 bases, with 12 bases remaining between them. Germline V gene data show CDR1 as SGHAT and CDR2 as FQNNGV. The CDR3 sequence is 15 residues long. DNA for the CDR3: TGTGCCAGCAGCTTAGGGGGCCAGATTCCCTACGAGCAGTACTTC. This encodes CASSLGGQIPYEQYF.

The chain carries TRBV24-1 and TRBJ1-1; D is unresolved. The ends were cut back, 2 bases at V and 2 bases at J, with 5 bases in the middle. Germline CDR1 KGHDR, CDR2 SFDVKD. The CDR3 has 13 amino acids. The CDR3 sequence is CATSDYPNTEAFF. In DNA form, the CDR3 reads TGTGCCACCAGTGATTATCCTAACACTGAAGCTTTCTTT.

The gene calls are TRBV15 and TRBJ2-1; D call uncertain. The V and J ends lost 1 base and 4 bases respectively, with 5 bases between them. The germline CDR1 and CDR2 sequences are LNHNV and YYDKDF (reference sequence). The CDR3 covers 13 residues. CDR3 residues: CATSRGVYNEQFF. Written as DNA, the CDR3 is TGTGCCACCAGCAGAGGTGTTTACAATGAGCAGTTCTTC.

The V and J genes are TRBV6-2 or TRBV6-3 and TRBJ1-5; D not resolved. The length of the CDR3 is 14 residues. Trimming stripped 5 bases from V and 2 bases from J, with 10 bases between. From germline, CDR1 is MNHEY and CDR2 SVGEGT. CDR3 nucleotides: TGTGCCAGCAGTGTCGAGACGGGCAATCAGCCCCAGCATTTT. This encodes CASSVETGNQPQHF.

V and J are TRBV13 and TRBJ2-3; D gene unclear. The germline gives CDR1 PRHDT, CDR2 FYEKMQ (reference sequence). This CDR3 has 13 amino acids. V was trimmed by 1 base and J by 4 bases, leaving 6 bases between them. CDR3 sequence (DNA): TGTGCCAGCAGCTTAGTTGGGGCAGATACGCAGTATTTT. It codes for CASSLVGADTQYF. The full variable domain, rest sourced from reference TRBV13 and TRBJ2-3, is AAGVIQSPRHLIKEKRETATLKCYPIPRHDTVYWYQQGPGQDPQFLISFYEKMQSDKGSIPDRFSAQQFSDYHSELNMSSLELGDSALYFCASSLVGADTQYFGPGTRLTVL.

The chain couples TRBV2 to TRBJ1-1; D gene ambiguous. Germline V gene lookup returns CDR1 SNHLY and CDR2 FYNNEI. The CDR3 is made up of 12 amino acids. V lost 3 bases, J lost 3 bases, and 5 bases lay in between. The CDR3 sequence: CASSDPDTEAFF. The CDR3 nucleotides are TGTGCCAGCAGTGATCCTGACACTGAAGCTTTCTTT.

This chain links TRBV19 with TRBJ1-2; 7 nucleotides agree with TRBD1. The CDR3 has 13 amino acids. Germline V CDR1 and CDR2: LNHDA, SQIVND (reference sequence). With V trimmed by 4 bases and J by 8 bases, 7 bases remained unmatched. The CDR3 region has the DNA TGTGCCAGTAGTACAAACAGGGGTGGAGGCTACACCTTC. Its protein product is CASSTNRGGGYTF.

J is TRBJ1-1 and V is TRBV19; 7 nucleotides match TRBD1. Trimming cost V 7 bases and J 5 bases; bases outside gene matches: 7. The germline V gene encodes CDR1 LNHDA and CDR2 SQIVND (reference sequence). The CDR3 is 13 amino acids. The CDR3 loop is CASTFLRGTEAFF. The CDR3 bases are TGTGCCAGTACCTTTCTCAGGGGGACTGAAGCTTTCTTT.

The J gene is TRBJ2-7, the V gene TRBV2, with 11 bases that match TRBD1. Germline V gene sequence: CDR1 SNHLY, CDR2 FYNNEI. V shed 6 bases and J 5 bases; nucleotides not matched to a gene: 6. This CDR3 region has 14 residues. Here the CDR3 reads CASRGDRGIDEQYF. Here the CDR3 DNA reads TGTGCCAGCAGGGGGGACAGGGGGATCGACGAGCAGTACTTC. Supplemented by reference TRBV2 and TRBJ2-7, the full variable domain reads EPEVTQTPSHQVTQMGQEVILRCVPISNHLYFYWYRQILGQKVEFLVSFYNNEISEKSEIFDDQFSVERPDGSNFTLKIRSTKLEDSAMYFCASRGDRGIDEQYFGPGTRLTVT.

This clone was seen once. The chain couples TRBV7-2 to TRBJ1-4; D uncertain. The V end lost 2 bases, the J end lost 3 bases, and 10 bases lay between the germline ends. Germline loops: CDR1 SGHTA, CDR2 FQGNSA. This CDR3 is built from 15 residues. The CDR3 DNA follows: TGTGCCAGCAGCTTATTAGGAAGGGCTAATGAAAAACTGTTTTTT. This encodes CASSLLGRANEKLFF.

The chain carries TRBV19 and TRBJ1-5, with a weak D call TRBD1 (5 bases). Germline values: CDR1 LNHDA, CDR2 SQIVND (reference sequence). The V end was cut by 3 bases, the J end by 3 bases, with 15 bases between. CDR3 length equals 16 residues. Written as DNA, the CDR3 is TGTGCCAGTAGTATCACTGGGGGGACCCTCAATCAGCCCCAGCATTTT. This encodes CASSITGGTLNQPQHF.

The chain has TRBV4-1 and TRBJ2-5, with D hard to call. The V and J ends lost 0 bases and 7 bases respectively, with 15 bases between them. The germline V gene encodes CDR1 MGHRA and CDR2 YSYEKL. The CDR3 runs to 15 residues. In DNA form, the CDR3 reads TGCGCCAGCAGCCAAGAAAGGGAAATCTCCGGGACCCAGTACTTC. This codes for CASSQEREISGTQYF.

The V gene is TRBV19, the J gene TRBJ2-1; D unresolved. With 4 bases removed from V and 2 bases from J, the gap between germline ends came to 15 bases. Per germline, CDR1 LNHDA and CDR2 SQIVND (reference sequence). The CDR3 is made up of 16 amino acids. The CDR3 DNA is TGTGCCAGTAGTAACTGGGCCGGCGAGGCCTACAATGAGCAGTTCTTC. It codes for CASSNWAGEAYNEQFF. Full variable domain (missing parts from reference TRBV19 and TRBJ2-1): DGGITQSPKYLFRKEGQNVTLSCEQNLNHDAMYWYRQDPGQGLRLIYYSQIVNDFQKGDIAEGYSVSREKKESFPLTVTSAQKNPTAFYLCASSNWAGEAYNEQFFGPGTRLTVL.

The genes are TRBV6-5 and TRBJ2-7; D possibly corresponds to TRBD2 (6 bases). The CDR3 consists of 14 residues. The V end lost 8 bases, the J end lost 0 bases, and 14 bases lay between the germline ends. CDR1 is MNHEY and CDR2 is SVGAGI in the germline V gene. Here the CDR3 DNA reads TGTGCCAGCCGAGCCAGCGGGCGCTCCTACGAGCAGTACTTC. This sequence encodes CASRASGRSYEQYF.